A single sample is the source of the 21 T cell receptor beta chains below, sequenced in a study of cytomegalovirus exposure and HLA in healthy donors. PCR amplification relied on 60 Vbeta primers (plus 13 Jbeta primers). Repertoires were generated with immunoSEQ multiplex PCR, while TCRdb's copy carries only in-frame clones and drops some. The sample holds some 150,000 clones, under 70% seen once. The sequenced material came from PBMCs. The receptors were gathered from a woman younger than 45 in good health and CMV-seropositive.

The V call is TRBV5-1, the J call TRBJ1-1; TRBD1 agrees at 9 bases. Germline lookup yields CDR1 SGHRS and CDR2 YFSETQ. CDR3 length equals 15 residues. Germline trimming cut 3 bases from V and 0 bases from J; bases unmatched to any gene: 3. CDR3 bases: TGCGCCAGCAGCTCAACAGGGGGCCTGAACACTGAAGCTTTCTTT. It yields the protein CASSSTGGLNTEAFF.

DNA for the CDR3: TGTGCCAGCTCACCATCAGGTGTATCCTATGGCTACACCTTC. This gives the protein CASSPSGVSYGYTF. The V and J genes are TRBV18 and TRBJ1-2; D ambiguous. CDR3 size: 14 residues. V gave up 2 bases and J gave up 4 bases, with 11 bases separating them. Germline V gene data show CDR1 as KGHSH and CDR2 as LQKENI.

The rearrangement joins TRBV5-1 to TRBJ1-2, with D hard to call. Looked up from germline, CDR1 is SGHRS and CDR2 is YFSETQ. CDR3 size: 15 residues. V gave up 2 bases and J gave up 1 base, with 12 bases separating them. This CDR3 is CASSLDGSGNYGYTF. CDR3 DNA sequence: TGCGCCAGCAGCTTAGACGGGAGCGGTAACTATGGCTACACCTTC.

V is TRBV30 and J is TRBJ2-5; D may be TRBD2 (5 bases). The V end was cut by 5 bases, the J end by 3 bases, with 10 bases between. The CDR3 covers 12 residues. Looked up from germline, CDR1 is GTSNPN and CDR2 is SVGIG (reference sequence). CDR3 coding DNA: TGTGCCTGGGGACTTGTAAAAGAGACCCAGTACTTC. Protein: CAWGLVKETQYF.

This chain connects TRBV2 to TRBJ2-7; no reliable D call. V was trimmed by 4 bases and J by 12 bases, leaving 4 bases between them. Germline assignment: CDR1 SNHLY and CDR2 FYNNEI. This CDR3 has 8 amino acids. CDR3 sequence (DNA): TGTGCCAGCAGTGTCTGGTACTTC. Its translation is CASSVWYF.

The chain couples TRBV5-6 to TRBJ2-7; possible D gene TRBD2, 8 bases. Germline V lookup: CDR1 SGHDT, CDR2 YYEEEE. The CDR3 extends over 16 amino acids. Trimming cost V 4 bases and J 1 base, with 18 bases left between them. For the CDR3, the DNA is TGTGCCAGCAGCCCCGGGGGGGACAGAGGATCCTACGAGCAGTACTTC. Translation: CASSPGGDRGSYEQYF.

The J gene is TRBJ1-1, the V gene TRBV7-8; D is ambiguous. The CDR3 runs to 13 residues. Germline CDR1 SGHVS, CDR2 FQNEAQ. The germline V and J ends were trimmed by 4 bases and 1 base, with 7 bases remaining between them. The CDR3 region has the DNA TGTGCCAGCAGCTACAATCAGAACACTGAAGCTTTCTTT. This codes for CASSYNQNTEAFF.

A few counts support this clone. The V gene is TRBV7-7, the J gene TRBJ2-1, with 11 positions matching TRBD2. The V gene end was trimmed by 5 bases and the J gene end by 5 bases; junction bases not matched to a gene: 5. CDR1 is SSHAT, CDR2 FNYEAQ, per germline (reference sequence). CDR3 length: 15 amino acids. The CDR3 DNA follows: TGTGCCAGCAGCCCGGTGGGACTAGCGGACAATGAGCAGTTCTTC. Translating gives CASSPVGLADNEQFF.

This clone appeared once. This rearrangement joins TRBV7-2 to TRBJ1-2; 7 bases are a match to TRBD1. The V gene's germline CDR1 is SGHTA and CDR2 FQGNSA. The ends lost 1 base at V and 8 bases at J; junction bases unmatched: 4. The CDR3 extends over 13 amino acids. CDR3 loop: CASSLGPRGGYTF. CDR3 nucleotides: TGTGCCAGCAGCTTAGGACCCAGGGGGGGCTACACCTTC.

This chain uses TRBV19 with TRBJ2-5; 8 positions agree with TRBD2. This CDR3 spans 20 amino acids. Per the germline V gene, CDR1 is LNHDA and CDR2 is SQIVND (reference sequence). V lost 5 bases, J lost 1 base, and 21 bases stayed unmatched. The CDR3 region is CASSPRLARHIAGIQETQYF. DNA of the CDR3: TGTGCCAGTAGTCCCAGACTCGCCCGACATATAGCGGGAATCCAAGAGACCCAGTACTTC.

The rearrangement links TRBV5-8 to TRBJ2-1, with a possible D match to TRBD2 (5 bases). This CDR3 comprises 14 residues. Trimming removed 0 bases from V and 3 bases from J, with 7 bases in between. Germline assignment: CDR1 SGHTS and CDR2 YDEGEE. The CDR3 region is CASSLAGFYNEQFF. The CDR3 DNA follows: TGTGCCAGCAGCTTGGCGGGATTCTACAATGAGCAGTTCTTC.

In DNA form, the CDR3 reads TGTGCCAGCAGCCAATCTAGCGGGAATACCTACAATGAGCAGTTCTTC. Translated: CASSQSSGNTYNEQFF. V is TRBV4-2 and J is TRBJ2-1; TRBD2 aligns across 9 bases. There are 16 residues in the CDR3. V shed 2 bases and J 2 bases; nucleotides not matched to a gene: 4. Germline values: CDR1 LGHNA, CDR2 YNFKEQ.

The CDR3 DNA reads TGTGCCAGCAGCCCGGGGGACAGAGTAAATTCACCCCTCCACTTT. This sequence encodes CASSPGDRVNSPLHF. This chain connects TRBV5-4 to TRBJ1-6; 7 nucleotides line up with TRBD1. This CDR3 spans 15 amino acids. CDR1 and CDR2 from the germline V gene are SGHNT and YYREEE (reference sequence). V lost 4 bases, J lost 7 bases, and 8 bases stayed unmatched. The full variable domain, its missing parts supplied by reference TRBV5-4 and TRBJ1-6, is ETGVTQSPTHLIKTRGQQVTLRCSSQSGHNTVSWYQQALGQGPQFIFQYYREEENGRGNFPPRFSGLQFPNYSSELNVNALELDDSALYLCASSPGDRVNSPLHFGNGTRLTVT.

This chain's CDR3 is CASSALAGGTYNEQFF. CDR3 in DNA: TGTGCCAGCAGCGCACTAGCGGGGGGGACCTACAATGAGCAGTTCTTC. The genes are TRBV9 and TRBJ2-1; 13 nucleotides align to TRBD2. V dropped 3 bases and J dropped 2; count of bases not matched to a gene: 2. Germline CDR1 SGDLS, CDR2 YYNGEE. The CDR3 length is 16 residues.

In DNA, the CDR3 is TGTGCCAGCAGCTTCAGCGGGAGCGGTGAGCAGTTCTTC. The encoded protein is CASSFSGSGEQFF. J is TRBJ2-1 and V is TRBV5-4; TRBD2 agrees at 8 bases. Germline V CDR1 and CDR2: SGHNT, YYREEE (reference sequence). Trimming took 2 bases from V and 9 from J; bases not matched to a gene: 4. The CDR3 runs to 13 residues.

This clone showed up just a few times. This chain connects TRBV30 to TRBJ2-5, with 7 bases identical to TRBD2. There are 13 residues in the CDR3. Germline CDR1 GTSNPN, CDR2 SVGIG (reference sequence). With V trimmed by 4 bases and J by 11 bases, 13 bases remained unmatched. The DNA of the CDR3 is TGTGCCTGGAAAGGGGCCTTAGCGCGGGAGCAGTACTTC. Its translation: CAWKGALAREQYF. The whole variable domain, filled in from reference TRBV30 and TRBJ2-5, reads SQTIHQWPATLVQPVGSPLSLECTVEGTSNPNLYWYRQAAGRGLQLLFYSVGIGQISSEVPQNLSASRPQDRQFILSSKKLLLSDSGFYLCAWKGALAREQYFGPGTRLLVL.

The chain combines TRBV5-1 with TRBJ1-3; 7 bases align to TRBD1. From germline, CDR1 is SGHRS and CDR2 YFSETQ. The CDR3 runs to 17 residues. V lost 0 bases and J lost 0; bases outside the gene matches: 6. The CDR3 loop reads CASSLEAGQISGNTIYF. The CDR3 DNA reads TGCGCCAGCAGCTTGGAGGCGGGACAGATCTCTGGAAACACCATATATTTT. Full variable domain (rest looked up from reference TRBV5-1 and TRBJ1-3): KAGVTQTPRYLIKTRGQQVTLSCSPISGHRSVSWYQQTPGQGLQFLFEYFSETQRNKGNFPGRFSGRQFSNSRSEMNVSTLELGDSALYLCASSLEAGQISGNTIYFGEGSWLTVV.

The rearrangement uses TRBV20-1 and TRBJ2-1; a possible D gene is TRBD2 (6 bases). This CDR3 has 11 residues. The V end lost 6 bases, the J end lost 15 bases, and 18 bases lay between the germline ends. Germline V gene sequence: CDR1 DFQATT, CDR2 SNEGSKA (reference sequence). The DNA of the CDR3 is TGCAGTGCCCGGGGTACCGGGAGAGGGTTCTTC. Its protein product is CSARGTGRGFF.

With respect to this clone: One end of the junction is discordant with germline, which a read error may explain. The DNA for the CDR3 is TGCGCCAGCAGCCCGGGGGACAGGGGTAGCGTAACGGACTTC. It is translated as CASSPGDRGSVTDF. The chain recombines TRBV5-1 with TRBJ2-7, with 10 positions matching TRBD1. The CDR3 runs 14 residues. In germline, CDR1 is SGHRS, CDR2 YFSETQ.

V usage is TRBV2 and J usage is TRBJ2-3; 8 bases line up with TRBD2. V shed 9 bases, J shed 0 bases, and the junction held 2 bases outside the gene matches. Germline loops: CDR1 SNHLY, CDR2 FYNNEI. This CDR3 has 13 residues. CDR3 amino acids: CARTGGSTDTQYF. The CDR3, as DNA: TGTGCCAGGACGGGAGGGAGCACAGATACGCAGTATTTT.

In its sample, this clone was seen once. This chain connects TRBV6-1 to TRBJ1-2; D uncertain. The germline V gene encodes CDR1 MNHNS and CDR2 SASEGT. This CDR3 is 13 amino acids long. Trimming shortened V by 0 bases and J by 8 bases, and 10 bases separated the two germline ends. DNA for the CDR3: TGTGCCAGCAGTGAAGCGCTCGGGAGGGGCTACACCTTC. Amino acids: CASSEALGRGYTF.